This T cell receptor (beta chain) was observed in a study of cytomegalovirus exposure and HLA in healthy donors. Study conclusions and caveats: A later analysis linked a missense variant in DCLRE1C to the trimming of TCR beta V and J genes.

Both 60 Vbeta primers and 13 Jbeta primers went into the PCR. Using immunoSEQ multiplex PCR, the repertoire was profiled, and TCRdb retains in-frame clones only, with some absent. The table has approximately 200,000 clones, roughly three quarters seen once. As concerns this clone: What it binds is unknown.

This CDR3 spans 13 amino acids. The V gene's germline CDR1 is MNHNS and CDR2 SASEGT. With 6 bases clipped from V and 7 bases from J, the junction kept 5 bases outside the gene matches. The rearrangement uses TRBV6-1 and TRBJ1-5, with 8 positions matching TRBD1. The TCR was taken from a woman between 18 and 29 years old in good health and CMV-seronegative. The material sequenced was PBMCs. The CDR3 loop is CASRETGEQPQHF. The CDR3 DNA reads TGTGCCAGCAGGGAGACAGGGGAGCAGCCCCAGCATTTT.